This T cell receptor (beta chain) was profiled in a study of blood T cells in healthy people across ages. Only a few counts were recorded for this clonotype. It was with a sample-barcoded 5' primer and a J-beta primer mix that a second PCR of roughly 7 to 12 cycles was run. TCRdb independently ran MiXCR on the 5' RACE reads; one entry per CDR3 protein. The table includes a few hundred thousand distinct CDR3 sequences, about 52% detected once. Each sample gave at least 6 million isolated PBMCs. Germline CDR1 and CDR2: DFQATT and SNEGSKA (reference sequence). The germline V and J ends were trimmed by 3 bases and 8 bases, with 13 bases remaining between them. The CDR3 totals 13 residues.

The source of this sequence is a man in his sixties in good health. This chain links TRBV20-1 with TRBJ1-4; D is perhaps TRBD1 (5 bases). The material sequenced was blood. CDR3 sequence: CSASRGQREKLFF. DNA for the CDR3: TGCAGTGCTAGTCGTGGACAACGGGAAAAACTGTTTTTT.